The sequence of this TCR beta chain was determined in a study of cytomegalovirus exposure and HLA in healthy donors. This PCR relied on a set of 60 Vbeta primers and 13 Jbeta primers. Generated by immunoSEQ multiplex PCR, the TCRdb table keeps only in-frame clones and is missing some. The table includes about 100,000 clones, around 74% detected once. From germline, CDR1 is LNHDA and CDR2 SQIVND (reference sequence). The ends were cut back, 3 bases at V and 3 bases at J, with 9 bases in the middle. This CDR3 spans 14 amino acids. The clonotype originates from a woman in her thirties or forties in good health and CMV-seropositive. V is TRBV19 and J is TRBJ1-5, with D perhaps matching TRBD1 (6 bases). Sequenced sample: PBMCs. CDR3 DNA sequence: TGTGCCAGTAGTATTGGACAGTTCAATCAGCCCCAGCATTTT. This encodes CASSIGQFNQPQHF.